A single sample gave rise to the 30 T cell receptor beta chains below, sequenced in a study of T cells in Graves' hyperthyroidism and ophthalmopathy. TCR beta CDR3 regions were amplified from RNA transcripts. RT-PCR in the first round (using the HTBI primer set) targeted the TCR CDR3. TCRdb re-derived calls from the multiplex PCR reads in MiXCR, one entry per CDR3 protein. This table has about 600,000 distinct CDR3 sequences, more than 13% appearing once. The sequenced sample was blood. Every receptor here comes from a woman aged 18-35 years with Graves' ophthalmopathy.

Only a few counts were recorded for this clonotype. This sequence joins TRBV4-3 and TRBJ1-5; D unresolved. Germline values: CDR1 LGHNA, CDR2 YSLEER. This CDR3 is built from 17 residues. V was cut by 2 bases and J by 2 bases, with 16 bases left in between. The CDR3: CASSQPLALYGNQPQHF. Here the CDR3 DNA reads TGCGCCAGCAGCCAACCCCTAGCCCTCTATGGCAATCAGCCCCAGCATTTT.

In this sample, this clonotype turned up many times. CDR3 DNA: TGTGCCAGCAGCCAAGACACGTTATACTACGAGCAGTACTTC. Its translation is CASSQDTLYYEQYF. The rearrangement uses TRBV16 and TRBJ2-7; unclear D gene. The germline V and J ends were trimmed by 2 bases and 3 bases, with 11 bases remaining between them. Germline CDR1 and CDR2: KGHSY and FQNENV. CDR3 length: 14 amino acids.

This clonotype was observed many times. The chain couples TRBV29-1 to TRBJ2-3; no firm D call. Germline values: CDR1 SQVTM, CDR2 ANQGSEA. V lost 7 bases and J lost 2, with 13 bases in between. The CDR3 runs 13 residues. This chain's CDR3 is CSDQTPHTDTQYF. Written as DNA, the CDR3 is TGCAGCGACCAGACACCACACACAGATACGCAGTATTTT.

This clonotype was observed many times. The chain employs TRBV7-9 and TRBJ2-3; TRBD1 might be the D (5 bases). CDR3 length equals 13 residues. Germline loops: CDR1 SEHNR, CDR2 FQNEAQ (reference sequence). V dropped 6 bases and J dropped 9 bases, with 16 bases sitting between them. As DNA, the CDR3 is TGTGCCAGCAGACCAGACCCAGGGATGACGCAGTATTTT. This codes for CASRPDPGMTQYF. Full variable domain (rest looked up from reference TRBV7-9 and TRBJ2-3): DTGVSQNPRHKITKRGQNVTFRCDPISEHNRLYWYRQTLGQGPEFLTYFQNEAQLEKSRLLSDRFSAERPKGSFSTLEIQRTEQGDSAMYLCASRPDPGMTQYFGPGTRLTVL.

The table lists this clonotype with many counts. This chain connects TRBV28 to TRBJ1-1; unclear D gene. Trimming took 6 bases from V and 0 from J, leaving 14 bases between them. The CDR3 runs to 15 residues. In germline, CDR1 is MDHEN, CDR2 SYDVKM. CDR3 nucleotide sequence: TGTGCCAGCAGACCCCTACGAGTTATGAACACTGAAGCTTTCTTT. Translation gives CASRPLRVMNTEAFF.

This chain links TRBV18 with TRBJ2-1, with D tentatively TRBD2 (6 bases). The CDR3 sequence is 15 residues long. Trimming left V 1 base short and J 3 bases short, with 10 bases between. CDR1 KGHSH and CDR2 LQKENI come from the germline V gene. The CDR3 region has the DNA TGTGCCAGCTCACCACAGGGACTGAACTACAATGAGCAGTTCTTC. Translated, it gives CASSPQGLNYNEQFF.

This chain uses TRBV7-9 with TRBJ2-5, with D hard to call. CDR1 and CDR2 from the germline V gene are SEHNR and FQNEAQ (reference sequence). Between the trimmed V and J ends, which lost 5 bases and 2 bases, there was a span of 6 bases. The CDR3 extends over 12 amino acids. CDR3 sequence: CASSPKQETQYF. The CDR3 nucleotides are TGTGCCAGCAGCCCGAAGCAAGAGACCCAGTACTTC.

This chain uses TRBV27 with TRBJ1-4, with 9 bases lining up with TRBD1. Per germline, CDR1 MNHEY and CDR2 SMNVEV (reference sequence). The V and J ends lost 2 bases and 0 bases, in that order; junction bases with no gene match: 4. There are 17 residues in the CDR3. The CDR3 spells CASSLGQGIATNEKLFF. CDR3 sequence (DNA): TGTGCCAGCAGTTTAGGACAGGGGATTGCAACTAATGAAAAACTGTTTTTT.

This clonotype showed up just a few times. The chain recombines TRBV19 with TRBJ1-2, with a possible D match to TRBD1 (6 bases). The CDR3 runs 13 residues. Germline CDR1 reads LNHDA; CDR2 reads SQIVND (reference sequence). The V end was cut by 3 bases, the J end by 3 bases, with 8 bases between. The CDR3 is CASSMGQDYGYTF. For the CDR3, the DNA is TGTGCCAGTAGTATGGGACAAGACTATGGCTACACCTTC.

The sample holds many counts of this clonotype. CDR3 residues: CASDRRETTDTQYF. As DNA, the CDR3 is TGTGCTAGTGATCGGAGGGAGACCACAGATACGCAGTATTTT. The chain joins TRBV12-5 to TRBJ2-3; weak D call: TRBD2 (6 bases). Trimming took off 7 bases at V and 2 bases at J, with 13 bases between the two ends. This CDR3 has 14 residues. Germline V CDR1 and CDR2: LGHNT, FRNRAP.

This clonotype occurred many times. The rearrangement uses TRBV3-1 and TRBJ2-4; D is unresolved. There are 16 residues in the CDR3. Trimming left V 4 bases short and J 2 bases short, with 15 bases between. Germline assignment: CDR1 LGHDT and CDR2 YNNKEL (reference sequence). CDR3 region: CASSPSPAVTKNIQYF. CDR3 DNA sequence: TGTGCCAGCAGCCCCTCCCCGGCAGTCACCAAAAACATTCAGTACTTC.

Of note for this clonotype: One end of the junction is discordant with germline, which a read error may explain. V and J are TRBV11-1 and TRBJ2-1; D not resolved. Germline CDR1 SGHAT, CDR2 FQDESV (reference sequence). CDR3 length equals 15 residues. The CDR3 sequence: CASSLVLLTYNEQFF. CDR3 coding DNA: TGTGCCAGCAGTTTAGTACTACTCACCTACAATGAGCAGTTCTTC.

This rearrangement joins TRBV2 to TRBJ2-7; tentative D call: TRBD2 (7 bases). V lost 11 bases and J 5 bases, leaving 13 bases between the germline ends. Germline assignment: CDR1 SNHLY and CDR2 FYNNEI. This CDR3 is built from 11 residues. The CDR3 reads CAAGGAHEQYF. The CDR3 coding sequence is TGTGCCGCTGGGGGGGCCCACGAGCAGTACTTC.

This clonotype has a single count. The rearrangement links TRBV18 to TRBJ1-2; 10 bases are a match to TRBD1. Unmatched junction bases numbered 6, after V lost 4 bases and J lost 7 bases. CDR1 and CDR2 from the germline V gene are KGHSH and LQKENI. CDR3 length: 14 residues. This CDR3 is CASSRRQGAGGYTF. For the CDR3, the DNA is TGTGCCAGCTCACGCAGACAGGGGGCTGGTGGCTACACCTTC.

This clonotype was picked up many times. The chain carries TRBV12-3 or TRBV12-4 and TRBJ2-1; TRBD2 might be the D (7 bases). The V and J ends lost 1 base and 8 bases respectively, with 15 bases between them. There are 15 residues in the CDR3. CDR3 nucleotides: TGTGCCAGCAGTTTAGAGGGACACCGGGGGGATGAGCAGTTCTTC. Its translation is CASSLEGHRGDEQFF.

J is TRBJ1-6 and V is TRBV15, with D unresolved. CDR3 size: 14 residues. Germline CDR1 is LNHNV and CDR2 is YYDKDF (reference sequence). The germline V and J ends were trimmed by 0 bases and 8 bases, with 8 bases remaining between them. In DNA, the CDR3 is TGTGCCACCAGCAGAGATGGCGGAGATTCACCCCTCCACTTT. This encodes CATSRDGGDSPLHF. Full variable domain (outside the CDR3, taken from reference TRBV15 and TRBJ1-6): DAMVIQNPRYQVTQFGKPVTLSCSQTLNHNVMYWYQQKSSQAPKLLFHYYDKDFNNEADTPDNFQSRRPNTSFCFLDIRSPGLGDTAMYLCATSRDGGDSPLHFGNGTRLTVT.

In its sample, this clonotype was seen many times. The chain uses TRBV7-9 and TRBJ1-1; D is possibly TRBD1 (6 bases). Germline lookup yields CDR1 SEHNR and CDR2 FQNEAQ (reference sequence). With 5 bases removed from V and 0 bases from J, the gap between germline ends came to 10 bases. The CDR3 spans 14 residues. This CDR3 reads CASSHRTVNTEAFF. The CDR3 DNA reads as TGTGCCAGCAGCCACCGGACAGTGAACACTGAAGCTTTCTTT.

J is TRBJ1-1 and V is TRBV19; D call uncertain. The germline V gene has CDR1 LNHDA and CDR2 SQIVND (reference sequence). The length of the CDR3 is 9 residues. The V end lost 11 bases, the J end lost 5 bases, and 6 bases lay between the germline ends. The CDR3 protein is CAARTEAFF. CDR3 DNA sequence: TGTGCCGCTCGGACTGAAGCTTTCTTT.

This clonotype was picked up many times. Relative to the germline gene, one junction end is altered; a read error may explain this. The genes are TRBV7-7 and TRBJ2-2; 12 bases line up with TRBD1. This CDR3 spans 17 amino acids. Germline V gene data show CDR1 as SSHAT and CDR2 as FNYEAQ (reference sequence). The CDR3: CASSLGTGGANTGELFF. The DNA of the CDR3 is TGTGCTAGCAGCTTAGGGACAGGGGGCGCGAACACCGGGGAGCTGTTTTTT.

This clonotype showed up many times. The V call is TRBV3-1, the J call TRBJ2-2; D is uncertain. The CDR3 sequence is 15 residues long. CDR1 and CDR2 from the germline V gene are LGHDT and YNNKEL (reference sequence). V lost 1 base and J lost 0, with 6 bases in between. The CDR3 DNA is TGTGCCAGCAGCCAAGGACACCCGAACACCGGGGAGCTGTTTTTT. Translated: CASSQGHPNTGELFF. Based on the CDR3 plus reference TRBV3-1 and TRBJ2-2, the full variable domain is DTAVSQTPKYLVTQMGNDKSIKCEQNLGHDTMYWYKQDSKKFLKIMFSYNNKELIINETVPNRFSPKSPDKAHLNLHINSLELGDSAVYFCASSQGHPNTGELFFGEGSRLTVL.

The chain links TRBV9 to TRBJ2-7, with 13 bases identical to TRBD2. Germline V gives CDR1 SGDLS, CDR2 YYNGEE. The CDR3 covers 14 residues. With V trimmed by 7 bases and J by 5 bases, 6 bases remained unmatched. The CDR3 loop is CASSRTSGRNEQYF. The CDR3 region has the DNA TGTGCCAGCTCACGGACTAGCGGGAGAAACGAGCAGTACTTC.

The rearrangement links TRBV4-1 to TRBJ1-6; possibly TRBD1 for D (5 bases). The CDR3 has 18 residues. V was cut by 1 base and J by 10 bases, with 23 bases left in between. The V gene's germline CDR1 is MGHRA and CDR2 YSYEKL. The CDR3: CASSQAAAGWDSRSPLHF. The DNA of the CDR3 is TGCGCCAGCAGCCAAGCGGCGGCGGGGTGGGACTCCCGATCACCCCTCCACTTT.

This clonotype was seen a few times. This chain connects TRBV3-1 to TRBJ2-6; possibly TRBD1 for D (6 bases). Germline V lookup: CDR1 LGHDT, CDR2 YNNKEL (reference sequence). Between the trimmed V and J ends, which lost 5 bases and 3 bases, there was a span of 14 bases. The length of the CDR3 is 16 residues. The CDR3 spells CASSYDTGLGANVLTF. For the CDR3, the DNA is TGTGCCAGCAGCTACGATACAGGGCTTGGGGCCAACGTCCTGACTTTC.

The chain links TRBV5-6 to TRBJ1-5, with D tentatively TRBD1 (6 bases). The CDR3 is 15 residues long. Germline CDR1 SGHDT, CDR2 YYEEEE. V was cut by 4 bases and J by 3 bases, with 14 bases left in between. CDR3 amino acids: CASSRGGQTNQPQHF. In DNA form, the CDR3 reads TGTGCCAGCAGCCGGGGGGGGCAGACCAATCAGCCCCAGCATTTT. The variable domain in full, completed from reference TRBV5-6 and TRBJ1-5, reads DAGVTQSPTHLIKTRGQQVTLRCSPKSGHDTVSWYQQALGQGPQFIFQYYEEEERQRGNFPDRFSGHQFPNYSSELNVNALLLGDSALYLCASSRGGQTNQPQHFGDGTRLSIL.

This chain joins TRBV4-1 and TRBJ2-1, with 8 bases fitting TRBD1. CDR1 and CDR2 (germline): MGHRA, YSYEKL. Germline trimming cut 5 bases from V and 7 bases from J; bases unmatched to any gene: 7. This CDR3 spans 14 amino acids. CDR3 sequence (DNA): TGCGCCAGCAGCATCTGGACAGGGTCTAATGAGCAGTTCTTC. It encodes CASSIWTGSNEQFF.

This clonotype has ten or more counts. The chain joins TRBV20-1 to TRBJ2-7; TRBD2 agrees at 7 bases. Looked up from germline, CDR1 is DFQATT and CDR2 is SNEGSKA (reference sequence). The CDR3 length is 17 residues. The ends lost 2 bases at V and 2 bases at J; junction bases unmatched: 15. The CDR3 sequence is CSARRRRLGEGPYEQYF. CDR3 sequence (DNA): TGCAGTGCTAGACGTAGAAGATTGGGGGAGGGCCCCTACGAGCAGTACTTC.

At least ten counts were recorded for this clonotype. The chain combines TRBV28 with TRBJ1-2; TRBD1 agrees at 7 bases. Germline V gene data show CDR1 as MDHEN and CDR2 as SYDVKM. The CDR3 runs to 12 residues. The V and J ends lost 10 bases and 4 bases, in that order; junction bases with no gene match: 6. This CDR3 reads CATPGTVYGYTF. The CDR3 DNA sequence: TGTGCCACCCCCGGGACAGTCTATGGCTACACCTTC.

This clonotype was observed a few times. The rearrangement uses TRBV7-9 and TRBJ2-1; D ambiguous. The CDR3 runs 15 residues. Trimming left V 5 bases short and J 5 bases short, with 16 bases between. Germline CDR1 and CDR2: SEHNR and FQNEAQ (reference sequence). The CDR3 sequence is CASSRYPNRNNEQFF. CDR3 nucleotides: TGTGCCAGCAGCCGTTATCCTAACCGAAACAATGAGCAGTTCTTC.

This clonotype showed up many times. The rearrangement joins TRBV28 to TRBJ1-1; possible D gene TRBD1, 6 bases. CDR3 size: 14 residues. CDR1 and CDR2 (germline): MDHEN, SYDVKM. Trimming stripped 2 bases from V and 4 bases from J, with 11 bases between. This chain's CDR3 is CASSLPTGPTEAFF. The CDR3 DNA reads TGTGCCAGCAGTTTACCGACAGGACCCACTGAAGCTTTCTTT.

The rearrangement links TRBV9 to TRBJ2-7, with TRBD2 as a possible D gene (6 bases). Trimming took 3 bases from V and 5 from J, leaving 9 bases between them. The CDR3 is 12 amino acids. The germline V gene has CDR1 SGDLS and CDR2 YYNGEE. The DNA of the CDR3 is TGTGCCAGCAGCGGGGAGGCTGACGAGCAGTACTTC. It specifies CASSGEADEQYF.